These 10 T cell receptor beta chains were all obtained from the same sample, sequenced in a study of patients and donors after allogeneic stem cell transplantation. One entry per CDR3 protein results from TCRdb running MiXCR on the RT-PCR reads. This sample carries 200,000 to 250,000 distinct CDR3 sequences, roughly 14% of them seen once, and the ten largest clones take around 10%. Source material: blood, either unsorted or a sorted T cell fraction (not recorded which). All receptors derive from a human donor who was either an allogeneic HSCT recipient or a stem cell or donor lymphocyte infusion donor (not recorded which). It is not recorded whose cells these are; they may come from a transplant donor.

The chain carries TRBV25-1 and TRBJ2-7; 8 nucleotides match TRBD2. The CDR3 extends over 15 amino acids. Germline trimming cut 4 bases from V and 4 bases from J; bases unmatched to any gene: 9. CDR1 and CDR2 from the germline V gene are MGHDK and SYGVNS. The CDR3: CASSARSPGGYEQYF. The CDR3 DNA follows: TGTGCCAGCAGTGCCCGCTCGCCGGGGGGGTACGAGCAGTACTTC.

This clonotype was seen repeatedly, ten times or more. This chain uses TRBV7-2 with TRBJ2-1; D not certain. V lost 1 base and J lost 0, with 4 bases in between. CDR1 and CDR2 from the germline V gene are SGHTA and FQGNSA. This CDR3 is built from 14 residues. The CDR3 sequence is CASSLGSSYNEQFF. In DNA form, the CDR3 reads TGTGCCAGCAGCTTAGGGAGCTCCTACAATGAGCAGTTCTTC.

This chain uses TRBV15 with TRBJ2-5; TRBD1 matches 11 bases. The length of the CDR3 is 17 residues. J lost 5 bases, V lost 3 bases, and 11 bases had no gene match. CDR1 and CDR2 from the germline V gene are LNHNV and YYDKDF (reference sequence). This CDR3 is CATSSGVLGQGDETQYF. CDR3 DNA sequence: TGTGCCACCAGCAGTGGTGTACTGGGACAGGGGGACGAGACCCAGTACTTC.

The chain employs TRBV5-4 and TRBJ1-2, with D maybe TRBD1 (6 bases). Germline CDR1 and CDR2: SGHNT and YYREEE (reference sequence). V lost 4 bases to trimming and J lost 7 bases, with 17 bases between them. The CDR3 length is 14 residues. The CDR3 DNA reads as TGTGCCAGCAGCCAAGGGGGGCGAGTACGTGGCTACACCTTC. This encodes CASSQGGRVRGYTF.

This clonotype was detected only a few times. Sequence at one end of the junction differs from germline and may be a read error. This chain connects TRBV6-1 to TRBJ2-5; 9 positions agree with TRBD2. The CDR3 contains 17 residues. Per germline, CDR1 MNHNS and CDR2 SASEGT. CDR3 loop: CASIEGVLAGTSETQYF. DNA of the CDR3: TGTGCCAGCATTGAAGGGGTACTAGCGGGTACTTCAGAGACCCAGTACTTC.

This clonotype appeared a few times. The CDR3 region has the DNA TGTGCCAGCAGCGTGGGACCCCGGAGGGTAGAGACCCAGTACTTC. Amino acids: CASSVGPRRVETQYF. The rearrangement uses TRBV9 and TRBJ2-5; tentatively, D is TRBD2 (6 bases). From germline, CDR1 is SGDLS and CDR2 YYNGEE. Trimming left V 2 bases short and J 4 bases short, with 15 bases between. The CDR3 runs 15 residues.

This clonotype was seen a handful of times. The chain recombines TRBV12-3 or TRBV12-4 with TRBJ2-1; 13 nucleotides agree with TRBD2. There are 17 residues in the CDR3. J lost 3 bases, V lost 6 bases, and 8 bases had no gene match. The CDR3 is CASSGGLAGVNYNEQFF. The CDR3 region has the DNA TGTGCCAGCAGCGGCGGACTAGCGGGAGTGAACTACAATGAGCAGTTCTTC.

The chain joins TRBV9 to TRBJ2-4; D gene uncertain. Trimming left V 0 bases short and J 4 bases short, with 8 bases between. The germline V gene has CDR1 SGDLS and CDR2 YYNGEE. The CDR3 has 14 amino acids. Here the CDR3 DNA reads TGTGCCAGCAGCGTAGATGAGATTAAAAACATTCAGTACTTC. It is translated as CASSVDEIKNIQYF. Full variable domain (rest looked up from reference TRBV9 and TRBJ2-4): DSGVTQTPKHLITATGQRVTLRCSPRSGDLSVYWYQQSLDQGLQFLIQYYNGEERAKGNILERFSAQQFPDLHSELNLSSLELGDSALYFCASSVDEIKNIQYFGAGTRLSVL.

This clonotype has only a few counts. The chain joins TRBV5-5 to TRBJ1-5, with TRBD1 matching 10 bases. The CDR3 totals 15 residues. Germline V gene lookup returns CDR1 SGHKS and CDR2 YYEKEE (reference sequence). Losses at the gene ends were 0 bases for V and 9 bases for J; bases not matched to a gene: 6. Here the CDR3 DNA reads TGTGCCAGCAGCTTGGACGGGACAGGGGCACGGCCCCAGCATTTT. This translates into CASSLDGTGARPQHF.

The sample holds a few counts of this clonotype. The chain recombines TRBV9 with TRBJ1-6, with no clear D. The V and J ends lost 4 bases and 7 bases respectively, with 9 bases between them. Germline-derived CDR1 and CDR2 are SGDLS and YYNGEE. CDR3 length equals 13 residues. This chain's CDR3 is CASSSEVNSPLHF. The CDR3 DNA reads as TGTGCCAGCAGCTCAGAGGTCAATTCACCCCTCCACTTT.